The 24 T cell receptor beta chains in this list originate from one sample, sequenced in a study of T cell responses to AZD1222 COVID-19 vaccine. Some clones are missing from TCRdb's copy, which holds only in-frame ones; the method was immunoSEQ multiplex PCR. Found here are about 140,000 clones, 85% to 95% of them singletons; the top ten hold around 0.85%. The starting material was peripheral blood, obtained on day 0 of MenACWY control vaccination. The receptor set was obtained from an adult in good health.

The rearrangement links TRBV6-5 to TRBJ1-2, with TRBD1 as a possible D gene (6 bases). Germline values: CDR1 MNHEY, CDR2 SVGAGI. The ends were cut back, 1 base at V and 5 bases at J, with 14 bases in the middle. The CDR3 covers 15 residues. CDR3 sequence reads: CASSYLGTIPYGYTF. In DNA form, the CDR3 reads TGTGCCAGCAGTTACTTAGGGACAATTCCTTATGGCTACACCTTC.

CDR3 residues: CASSGTSSGELFF. In DNA, the CDR3 is TGTGCCAGCAGCGGGACTAGCTCCGGGGAGCTGTTTTTT. The chain carries TRBV14 and TRBJ2-2; TRBD2 matches at 9 bases. The germline V gene has CDR1 SGHDN and CDR2 FVKESK. The CDR3 extends over 13 amino acids. The V and J ends lost 5 bases and 6 bases, in that order; junction bases with no gene match: 1.

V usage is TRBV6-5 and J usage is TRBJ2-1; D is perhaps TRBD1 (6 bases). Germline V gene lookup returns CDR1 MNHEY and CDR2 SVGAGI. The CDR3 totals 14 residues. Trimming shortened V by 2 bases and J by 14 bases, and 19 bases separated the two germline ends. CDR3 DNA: TGTGCCAGCAGTTACGTGCAGGGGTGGTTCCGCGAGTTCTTC. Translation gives CASSYVQGWFREFF.

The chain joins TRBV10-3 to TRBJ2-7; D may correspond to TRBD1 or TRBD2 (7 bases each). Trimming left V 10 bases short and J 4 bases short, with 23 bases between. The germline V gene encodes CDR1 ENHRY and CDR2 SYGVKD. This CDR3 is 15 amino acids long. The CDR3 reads CATTTGDGAGYEQYF. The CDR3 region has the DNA TGTGCCACAACCACAGGGGATGGAGCGGGGTACGAGCAGTACTTC.

The CDR3 nucleotides are TGTGCCAGCAATCGGGGCATGAACACTGAAGCTTTCTTT. Encoded protein: CASNRGMNTEAFF. This sequence joins TRBV6-5 and TRBJ1-1, with a weak D call TRBD1 (5 bases). Germline V CDR1 and CDR2: MNHEY, SVGAGI. The CDR3 consists of 13 residues. V lost 7 bases, J lost 0 bases, and 9 bases lay in between.

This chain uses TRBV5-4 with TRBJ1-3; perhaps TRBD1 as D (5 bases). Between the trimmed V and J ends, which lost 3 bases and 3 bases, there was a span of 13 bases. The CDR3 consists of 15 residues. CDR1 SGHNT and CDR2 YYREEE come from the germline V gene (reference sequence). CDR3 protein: CASSSQGGGGNTIYF. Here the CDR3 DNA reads TGTGCCAGCAGCTCCCAGGGTGGAGGTGGAAACACCATATATTTT.

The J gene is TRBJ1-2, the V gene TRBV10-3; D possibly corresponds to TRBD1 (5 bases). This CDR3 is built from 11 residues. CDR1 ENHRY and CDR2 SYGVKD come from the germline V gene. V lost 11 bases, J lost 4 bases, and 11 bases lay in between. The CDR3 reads CAVGVRYGYTF. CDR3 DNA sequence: TGTGCCGTGGGGGTCCGCTATGGCTACACCTTC.

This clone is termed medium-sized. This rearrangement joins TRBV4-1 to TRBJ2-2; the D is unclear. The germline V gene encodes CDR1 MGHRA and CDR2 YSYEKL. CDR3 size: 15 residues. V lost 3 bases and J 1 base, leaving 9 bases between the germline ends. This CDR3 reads CASSHPLKNTGELFF. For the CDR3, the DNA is TGCGCCAGCAGCCACCCCCTTAAGAACACCGGGGAGCTGTTTTTT.

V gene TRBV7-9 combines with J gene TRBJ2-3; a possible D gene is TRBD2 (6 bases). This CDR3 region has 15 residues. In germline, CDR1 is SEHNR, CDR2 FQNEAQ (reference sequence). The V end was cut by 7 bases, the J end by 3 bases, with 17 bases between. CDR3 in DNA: TGTGCCAGCATCCCTCTCGGGGGAGAGACAGATACGCAGTATTTT. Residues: CASIPLGGETDTQYF.

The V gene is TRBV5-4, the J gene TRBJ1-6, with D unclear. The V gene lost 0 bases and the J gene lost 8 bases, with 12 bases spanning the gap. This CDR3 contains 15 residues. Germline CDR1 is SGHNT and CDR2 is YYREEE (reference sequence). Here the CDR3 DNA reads TGTGCCAGCAGCTTGGTCGGCGGTAGAGATTCACCCCTCCACTTT. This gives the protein CASSLVGGRDSPLHF. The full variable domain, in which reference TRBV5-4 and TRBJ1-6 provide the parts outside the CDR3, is ETGVTQSPTHLIKTRGQQVTLRCSSQSGHNTVSWYQQALGQGPQFIFQYYREEENGRGNFPPRFSGLQFPNYSSELNVNALELDDSALYLCASSLVGGRDSPLHFGNGTRLTVT.

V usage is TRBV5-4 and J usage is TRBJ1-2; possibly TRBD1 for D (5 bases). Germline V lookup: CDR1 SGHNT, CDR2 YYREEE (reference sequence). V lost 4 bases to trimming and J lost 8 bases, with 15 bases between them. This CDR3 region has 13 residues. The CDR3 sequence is CASSLGGGEGYTF. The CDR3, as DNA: TGTGCCAGCAGCCTTGGCGGGGGGGAAGGCTACACCTTC.

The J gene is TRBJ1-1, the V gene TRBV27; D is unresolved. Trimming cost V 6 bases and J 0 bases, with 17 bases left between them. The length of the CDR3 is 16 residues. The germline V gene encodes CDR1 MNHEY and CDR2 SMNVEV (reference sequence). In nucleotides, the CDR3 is TGTGCCAGCAGCCCTAAAGCCCTATTTTTGAACACTGAAGCTTTCTTT. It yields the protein CASSPKALFLNTEAFF.

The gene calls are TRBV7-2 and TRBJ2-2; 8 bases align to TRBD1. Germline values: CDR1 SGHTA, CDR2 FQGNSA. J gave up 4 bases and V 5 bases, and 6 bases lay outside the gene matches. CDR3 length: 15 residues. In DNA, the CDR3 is TGTGCCAGCAGCCCGACAGGGGTGCGCACCGGGGAGCTGTTTTTT. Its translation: CASSPTGVRTGELFF. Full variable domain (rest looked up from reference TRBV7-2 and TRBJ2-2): GAGVSQSPSNKVTEKGKDVELRCDPISGHTALYWYRQSLGQGLEFLIYFQGNSAPDKSGLPSDRFSAERTGGSVSTLTIQRTQQEDSAVYLCASSPTGVRTGELFFGEGSRLTVL.

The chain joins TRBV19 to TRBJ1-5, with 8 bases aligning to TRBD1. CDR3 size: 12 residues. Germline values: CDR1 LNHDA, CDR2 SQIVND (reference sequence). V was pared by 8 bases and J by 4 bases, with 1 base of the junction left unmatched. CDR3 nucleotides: TGTGCCAGTCGACAGGGGAATCAGCCCCAGCATTTT. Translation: CASRQGNQPQHF.

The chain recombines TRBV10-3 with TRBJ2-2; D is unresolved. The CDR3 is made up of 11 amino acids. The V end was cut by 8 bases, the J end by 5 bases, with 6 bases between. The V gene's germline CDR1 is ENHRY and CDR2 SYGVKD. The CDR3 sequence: CAIGATGELFF. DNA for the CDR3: TGTGCCATCGGAGCTACCGGGGAGCTGTTTTTT.

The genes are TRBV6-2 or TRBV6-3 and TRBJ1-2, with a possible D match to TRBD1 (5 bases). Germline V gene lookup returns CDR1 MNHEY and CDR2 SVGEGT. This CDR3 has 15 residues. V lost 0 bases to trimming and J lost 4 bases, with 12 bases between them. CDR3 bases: TGTGCCAGCAGTTACTCGAGAGACAGAGCCTATGGCTACACCTTC. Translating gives CASSYSRDRAYGYTF.

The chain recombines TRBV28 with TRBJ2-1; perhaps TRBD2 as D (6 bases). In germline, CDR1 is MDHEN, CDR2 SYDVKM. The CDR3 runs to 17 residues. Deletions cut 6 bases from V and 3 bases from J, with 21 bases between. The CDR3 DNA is TGTGCCAGCAGCCAAATGGGGGGATTTGCCCGCTACAATGAGCAGTTCTTC. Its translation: CASSQMGGFARYNEQFF.

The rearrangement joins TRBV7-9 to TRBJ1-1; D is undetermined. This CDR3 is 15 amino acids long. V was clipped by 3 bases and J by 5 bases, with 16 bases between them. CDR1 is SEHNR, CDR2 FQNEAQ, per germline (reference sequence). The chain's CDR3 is CASSFLPGGRTEAFF. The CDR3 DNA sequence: TGTGCCAGCAGCTTCCTTCCCGGCGGGAGGACTGAAGCTTTCTTT.

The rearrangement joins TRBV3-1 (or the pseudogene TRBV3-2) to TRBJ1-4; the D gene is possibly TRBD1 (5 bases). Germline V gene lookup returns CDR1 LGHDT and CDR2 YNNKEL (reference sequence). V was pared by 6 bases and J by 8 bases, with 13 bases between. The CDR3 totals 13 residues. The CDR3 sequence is CASSPGGREKLFF. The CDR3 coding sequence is TGTGCCAGCAGTCCGGGGGGGAGGGAAAAACTGTTTTTT.

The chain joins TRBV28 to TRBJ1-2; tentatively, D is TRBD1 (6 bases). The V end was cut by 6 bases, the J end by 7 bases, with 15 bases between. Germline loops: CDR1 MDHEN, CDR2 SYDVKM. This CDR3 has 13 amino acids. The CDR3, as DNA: TGTGCCAGCAGGACCCCAGGGGCGGGTGGCTACACCTTC. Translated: CASRTPGAGGYTF.

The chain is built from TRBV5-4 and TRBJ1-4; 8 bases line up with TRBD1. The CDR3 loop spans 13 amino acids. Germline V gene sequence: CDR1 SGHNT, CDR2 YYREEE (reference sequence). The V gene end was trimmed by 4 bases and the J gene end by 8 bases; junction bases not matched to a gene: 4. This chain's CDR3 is CASSPTGEEKLFF. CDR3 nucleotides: TGTGCCAGCAGCCCGACAGGGGAGGAAAAACTGTTTTTT.

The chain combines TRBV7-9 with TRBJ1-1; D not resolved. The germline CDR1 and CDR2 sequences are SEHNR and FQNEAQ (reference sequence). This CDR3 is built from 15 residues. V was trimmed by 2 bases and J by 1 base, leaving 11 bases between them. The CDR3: CASSLNTAKNTEAFF. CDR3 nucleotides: TGTGCCAGCAGCTTAAATACAGCAAAGAACACTGAAGCTTTCTTT.

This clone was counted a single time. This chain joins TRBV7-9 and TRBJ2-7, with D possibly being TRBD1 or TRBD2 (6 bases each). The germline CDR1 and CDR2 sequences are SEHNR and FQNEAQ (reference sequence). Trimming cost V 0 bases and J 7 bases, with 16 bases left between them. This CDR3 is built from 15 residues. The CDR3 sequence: CASSLALGGPGEQYF. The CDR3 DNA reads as TGTGCCAGCAGCTTAGCGCTGGGGGGCCCGGGGGAGCAGTACTTC. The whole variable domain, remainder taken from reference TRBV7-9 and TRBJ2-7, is DTGVSQNPRHKITKRGQNVTFRCDPISEHNRLYWYRQTLGQGPEFLTYFQNEAQLEKSRLLSDRFSAERPKGSFSTLEIQRTEQGDSAMYLCASSLALGGPGEQYFGPGTRLTVT.

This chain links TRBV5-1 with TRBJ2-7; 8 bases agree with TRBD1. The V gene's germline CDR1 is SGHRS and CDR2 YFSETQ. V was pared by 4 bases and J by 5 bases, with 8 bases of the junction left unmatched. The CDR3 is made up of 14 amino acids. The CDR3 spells CASSPGQGAHEQYF. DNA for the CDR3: TGCGCCAGCAGCCCCGGACAGGGTGCCCACGAGCAGTACTTC.